This TCR beta chain derives from a study of Graves' ophthalmopathy and Graves' hyperthyroidism. Regarding the study as a whole: Using 13 signatures, a model distinguished ophthalmopathy from stable hyperthyroidism, reaching about 89% sensitivity and 81.08% specificity.

Other autoimmune diseases, uncontrolled infections, pregnancy or lactation excluded patients from enrollment. As the starting material, roughly 10 ml of fresh peripheral blood yielded the PBMCs. The sample holds many counts of this clonotype. Its antigen is as yet unknown. Using RNA transcripts, the TCR beta CDR3 regions were amplified. HTBI primers primed a first-round RT-PCR, and a second-round multiplex PCR followed. MiXCR, applied by TCRdb to the multiplex PCR reads, yields one record per CDR3 protein. The table includes almost 750,000 distinct CDR3 sequences, roughly two fifths detected once. This CDR3 spans 15 amino acids. CDR1 and CDR2 (germline): SGHAT, FQNNGV. The ends were cut back, 7 bases at V and 3 bases at J, with 16 bases in the middle.

This clonotype originated in an adult man with Graves' ophthalmopathy. The sample taken for sequencing was peripheral blood. This chain links TRBV11-2 with TRBJ1-3; D not resolved. This CDR3 reads CASTPQVGFGNTIYF. CDR3 bases: TGTGCCAGCACGCCCCAAGTGGGTTTTGGAAACACCATATATTTT.